This T cell receptor (beta chain) was identified in a study of T-cell reconstitution after alpha-beta-depleted transplantation in children. TCRbeta library preparation incorporated unique molecular identifiers. MiXCR, run by TCRdb on the PCR reads, gives a single entry per CDR3 protein. Counted here are about 420,000 distinct CDR3 sequences, approximately 10% occurring once; the ten biggest clones make up approximately 5%. This CDR3 has 14 residues. After removal of 2 bases from V and 0 bases from J, the junction contained 1 base not matched to a gene. The germline CDR1 and CDR2 sequences are DFQATT and SNEGSKA (reference sequence). This clonotype was counted only a few times.

This rearrangement joins TRBV20-1 to TRBJ1-2; TRBD1 aligns across 9 bases. The starting material was PBMCs from the stem cell graft donor, obtained from the stem cell graft. The receptor comes from a human donor who donated a stem cell graft to a child with acute myeloid leukemia. CDR3 region: CSARRQGANYGYTF. The CDR3 DNA reads TGCAGTGCTAGAAGACAGGGGGCTAACTATGGCTACACCTTC.